The T cell receptor (beta chain) under discussion was sequenced for a study of cytomegalovirus exposure and HLA in healthy donors. General study results and limits: Among TCR beta chains, those listed as cytomegalovirus-associated numbered around 180. Among the CMV-associated chains, a few were confirmed in vitro as specific for CMV antigens. According to a later analysis, donors in an Asian-associated ancestry cluster reportedly had fewer N-insertions than the roughly 640-donor mean.

As to this clone: The antigen remains undetermined.

13 Jbeta primers and 60 Vbeta primers were used for the PCR. Source study methods: The authors later counted roughly 87 million unique TCR beta chains, 9 million to 14 million of them shared. TCRdb's copy holds only in-frame clones and misses some; the assay was immunoSEQ multiplex PCR. The V and J calls and the clone size are those of that table, but D and trimming were determined from the DNA. The repertoire holds 95,000 to 150,000 clones, with about 73% as singletons. Material: PBMCs. This sequence was found in a middle-aged woman in good health and CMV-seronegative.

The DNA of the CDR3 is TGTGCCAGCAGCTTGGCGACTAGCGGGAGGTACAATGAGCAGTTCTTC. This encodes CASSLATSGRYNEQFF. This chain joins TRBV5-4 and TRBJ2-1; 13 nucleotides line up with TRBD2. CDR3 length: 16 residues. V lost 0 bases to trimming and J lost 4 bases; unmatched junction nucleotides: 1. From germline, CDR1 is SGHNT and CDR2 YYREEE (reference sequence).